The 8 T cell receptor beta chains below all came from one sample that was sequenced in a study of blood T cells in healthy people across ages. Alongside a J-beta primer mix, a sample-barcoded 5' primer served in a second PCR lasting about 7 to 11 cycles. TCRdb reprocessed the 5' RACE reads with MiXCR, giving one entry per CDR3 protein. The data show about 1,400,000 distinct CDR3 sequences, roughly 59% seen once. Sequencing was carried out using blood. The receptors come from a man between 18 and 35 years old in good health.

Only a few counts were recorded for this clonotype. The chain uses TRBV5-5 and TRBJ2-7; D is uncertain. Trimming cost V 3 bases and J 3 bases, with 10 bases left between them. The CDR3 has 13 amino acids. CDR1 and CDR2 (germline): SGHKS, YYEKEE (reference sequence). Here the CDR3 reads CASSYPGNYEQYF. In DNA form, the CDR3 reads TGTGCCAGCAGCTACCCTGGAAACTACGAGCAGTACTTC.

This clonotype was detected only once. The chain is built from TRBV9 and TRBJ2-7; 7 bases are a match to TRBD1. The better agreement between TRBJ2-5 and the DNA end casts doubt on the J call. CDR1 and CDR2 (germline): SGDLS, YYNGEE. This CDR3 spans 12 amino acids. This CDR3 is CVSGQEKETQYF. The CDR3 coding sequence is TGTGTATCAGGACAGGAAAAAGAGACCCAGTACTTC.

The chain couples TRBV4-1 to TRBJ1-4; weak D call: TRBD1 (5 bases). The CDR3 has 18 amino acids. The germline gives CDR1 MGHRA, CDR2 YSYEKL. Trimming took 0 bases from V and 10 from J, leaving 24 bases between them. CDR3 protein: CASSQDAAGNNLSLKLFF. As DNA, the CDR3 is TGCGCCAGCAGCCAAGATGCCGCAGGGAACAACCTATCGTTAAAACTGTTTTTT.

With respect to this clonotype: The conserved final phenylalanine or tryptophan is absent from the CDR3, which likely points to a read error. The limits of the CDR3 on the DNA are not certain, so only TCRdb's listed CDR3 is given. This chain links TRBV6-5 with TRBJ2-7; the table's D call of TRBD1 was not tested on the DNA. Germline V gene lookup returns CDR1 MNHEY and CDR2 SVGAGI. The CDR3 extends over 14 residues, inclusive of both ends. CDR3 protein: CASSYSGQGTKEYS.

This rearrangement joins TRBV4-2 to TRBJ2-7; 8 nucleotides line up with TRBD2. J was trimmed by 0 bases and V by 0 bases; bases with no gene match: 13. From germline, CDR1 is LGHNA and CDR2 YNFKEQ. The CDR3 sequence is 19 residues long. CDR3 bases: TGTGCCAGCAGCCAAGACCCTCTTGGCGGGAGGTATCCCTCCTACGAGCAGTACTTC. Its protein product is CASSQDPLGGRYPSYEQYF.

The DNA of the CDR3 is TGTGCCAGCAGCTCCCTTCCCCAGTGGACTAGCGTCCATGAGCAGTTCTTC. It codes for CASSSLPQWTSVHEQFF. The rearrangement links TRBV7-9 to TRBJ2-1; 9 bases are shared with TRBD2. The CDR3 is 17 residues long. Unmatched junction bases numbered 15, after V lost 4 bases and J lost 8 bases. Germline V gene sequence: CDR1 SEHNR, CDR2 FQNEAQ (reference sequence).

This clonotype came up a few times. The chain couples TRBV6-2 or TRBV6-3 to TRBJ2-3; 8 nucleotides align to TRBD1. Germline V gene sequence: CDR1 MNHEY, CDR2 SVGEGT. The junction had 6 bases not matched to a gene; V was cut back by 7 bases and J by 3 bases. The CDR3 runs 14 residues. The CDR3 loop is CASTHGQGTDTQYF. As DNA, the CDR3 is TGTGCCAGCACCCACGGACAGGGAACAGATACGCAGTATTTT.

The J gene is TRBJ1-1, the V gene TRBV24-1; D gene ambiguous. The CDR3 runs to 17 residues. V was shortened by 0 bases and J by 0 bases, with 13 bases between the two germline ends. The germline gives CDR1 KGHDR, CDR2 SFDVKD. The DNA of the CDR3 is TGTGCCACCAGTGATTTGGGAATCAGGAAGATGAACACTGAAGCTTTCTTT. Translation: CATSDLGIRKMNTEAFF.